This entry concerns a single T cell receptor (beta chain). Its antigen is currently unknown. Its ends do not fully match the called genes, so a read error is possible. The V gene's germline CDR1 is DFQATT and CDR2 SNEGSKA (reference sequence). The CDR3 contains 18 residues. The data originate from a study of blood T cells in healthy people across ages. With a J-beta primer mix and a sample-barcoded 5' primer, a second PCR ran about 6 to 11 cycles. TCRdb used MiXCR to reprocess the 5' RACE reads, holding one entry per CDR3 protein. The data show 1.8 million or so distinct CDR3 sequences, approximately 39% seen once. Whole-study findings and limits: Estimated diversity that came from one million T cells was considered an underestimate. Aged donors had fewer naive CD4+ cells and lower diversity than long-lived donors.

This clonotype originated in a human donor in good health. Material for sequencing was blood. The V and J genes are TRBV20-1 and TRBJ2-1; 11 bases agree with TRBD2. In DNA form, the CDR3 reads TGCAGTGCTAGGCGGCTAGCGGGGGGACGGAGCTCCTACAATAAGCAGTTCTTC. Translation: CSARRLAGGRSSYNKQFF.